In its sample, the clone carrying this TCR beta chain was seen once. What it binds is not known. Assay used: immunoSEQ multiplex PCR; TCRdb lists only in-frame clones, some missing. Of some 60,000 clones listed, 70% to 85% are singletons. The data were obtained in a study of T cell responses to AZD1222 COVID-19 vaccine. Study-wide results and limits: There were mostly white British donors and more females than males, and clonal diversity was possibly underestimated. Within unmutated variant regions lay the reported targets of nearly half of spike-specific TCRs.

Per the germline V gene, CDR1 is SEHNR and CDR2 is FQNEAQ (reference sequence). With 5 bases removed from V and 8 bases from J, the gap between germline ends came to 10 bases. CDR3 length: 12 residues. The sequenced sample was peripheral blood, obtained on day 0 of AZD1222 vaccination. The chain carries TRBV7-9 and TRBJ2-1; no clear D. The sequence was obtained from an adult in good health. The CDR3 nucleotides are TGTGCCAGCAGCCCCCAAGCAGATGAGCAGTTCTTC. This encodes CASSPQADEQFF. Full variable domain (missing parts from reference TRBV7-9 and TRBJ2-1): DTGVSQNPRHKITKRGQNVTFRCDPISEHNRLYWYRQTLGQGPEFLTYFQNEAQLEKSRLLSDRFSAERPKGSFSTLEIQRTEQGDSAMYLCASSPQADEQFFGPGTRLTVL.